This T cell receptor (beta chain) was sequenced in a study of T-cell memory formation after mild COVID-19. Study observations and caveats: Some clones that responded were present in memory (sampled pre-infection), which suggests cross-reactive memory joined.

TCRdb passed the 5' RACE reads through MiXCR, listing each CDR3 protein once. The sample lists over 450,000 distinct CDR3 sequences, approximately 20% occurring once. This clonotype appeared a few times. Its target is unknown. Trimming stripped 4 bases from V and 3 bases from J, with 12 bases between. The V gene's germline CDR1 is LGHDT and CDR2 YNNKEL (reference sequence). The CDR3 is 14 residues long. The source is an adult woman who had mild COVID-19 (a few samples of this study predate the infection). Cell type and time point are not known. The sequenced sample consisted of PBMCs or a T cell subset sorted from them (not recorded which). The rearrangement joins TRBV3-1 to TRBJ1-1; a possible D gene is TRBD1 (5 bases). For the CDR3, the DNA is TGTGCCAGCAGCCCAGGGATTGGGTACACTGAAGCTTTCTTT. It yields the protein CASSPGIGYTEAFF.